Detailed here is one T cell receptor beta chain. Its target is not known. The V segment lost 2 bases and the J segment 0 bases; nucleotides outside the gene matches: 7. Germline CDR1 reads SGHTA; CDR2 reads FQGNSA. CDR3 length equals 16 residues. This entry comes from a study of shared clonotypes between healthy human individuals. Overall study findings and caveats: For sorted subsets, rarefaction showed incomplete sequencing despite large depth.

Clones were sequenced by immunoSEQ multiplex PCR, and TCRdb holds only the in-frame ones, with some missing. The sample lists more than 2 million clones; around 93% were seen once. Naive CD8 cells, CD45RO-negative and positively selected for CCR7, excluded terminally differentiated effector memory CD45RA+ cells. This TCR was recovered from a man between 18 and 35 years old in good health. Some clones in this sample may be carry-over from other donors' samples. The chain recombines TRBV7-2 with TRBJ2-7, with TRBD2 matching over 7 bases. Sequenced material: naive CD8+ T cells from PBMCs. The CDR3 region is CASSLPLALHSYEQYF. DNA for the CDR3: TGTGCCAGCAGCTTACCACTAGCGCTACACTCCTACGAGCAGTACTTC. Drawing the rest from reference TRBV7-2 and TRBJ2-7, the complete variable domain is GAGVSQSPSNKVTEKGKDVELRCDPISGHTALYWYRQSLGQGLEFLIYFQGNSAPDKSGLPSDRFSAERTGGSVSTLTIQRTQQEDSAVYLCASSLPLALHSYEQYFGPGTRLTVT.